The rows below give T cell receptor beta chains drawn from one sample of a study of CD8 T cells in Susac syndrome. TCRdb recomputed calls from the immunoSEQ multiplex PCR reads with MiXCR, one row per CDR3 protein. Of some 300,000 distinct CDR3 sequences listed, 70% to 90% are singletons. The sequenced material came from CD8+ T cells from PBMCs. These receptors originate from a human donor with multiple sclerosis. CDR3s leave out the opening cysteine and the closing phenylalanine or tryptophan. The order of the fields is J gene, V gene, CDR3 protein.

TRBJ2-3 TRBV28 ASSSFGGDTQY
TRBJ2-7 TRBV4-2 ASSQDIREQY
TRBJ2-5 TRBV10-3 AISEDRVETQY
TRBJ2-1 TRBV7-7 ASRRLDGRRSYNEQF
TRBJ2-3 TRBV9 ASTPSGASTDTQY
TRBJ1-2 TRBV9 ASKETGGGYGYT
TRBJ2-1 TRBV6-6 ASSDLDIKKPNEQF
TRBJ2-3 TRBV28 ASSPLGTTDTQY
TRBJ2-2 TRBV7-3 ASSFSLAGVANTGELF
TRBJ1-1 TRBV5-1 ASSVNRGLNTEAF
TRBJ2-1 TRBV5-1 ASSFGGSNYNEQF
TRBJ2-6 TRBV5-1 ASSEVPSGANVLT
TRBJ2-7 TRBV27 ASSFGAGTYEQY
TRBJ2-2 TRBV28 ASSLIISPNTGELF
TRBJ2-1 TRBV27 ASSASLGLSYNEQF
TRBJ2-1 TRBV27 ASRVIQGNEQF
TRBJ2-3 TRBV18 ASSPPSGRQDTQY
TRBJ2-1 TRBV7-6 ASSQSRQGARLGGQF
TRBJ2-2 TRBV6-5 ASSYGTGDPGELF
TRBJ2-5 TRBV7-9 ASGLGDRETQY
TRBJ2-3 TRBV7-6 ASSFLAVSTDTQY
TRBJ2-7 TRBV6-1 ASGTGFYEQY
TRBJ2-2 TRBV20-1 SVLAGRELF
TRBJ2-5 TRBV2 ASSNRGTGPRETQY
TRBJ2-7 TRBV2 ASTRPPSYEQY
TRBJ2-7 TRBV13 ASSLGFRRVYEQY
TRBJ2-5 TRBV15 ATSEGVIETQY
TRBJ1-1 TRBV29-1 SVEDPGAGPNTEAF
TRBJ1-5 TRBV28 ASSFLGGTVYSNQPQH
TRBJ2-5 TRBV3-1 ASSQDFGGSQETQY
TRBJ1-2 TRBV27 ASSPTTGDYGYT